This passage covers 8 T cell receptor beta chains from one sample sequenced in a study of blood T cells in healthy people across ages. Combining a sample-barcoded 5' primer with a J-beta primer mix, a second PCR ran for 7 to 11 cycles. MiXCR, applied by TCRdb to the 5' RACE reads, yields one record per CDR3 protein. Among a few hundred thousand distinct CDR3 sequences listed, 25% to 30% were seen once. Sequencing used blood. Receptors originate from a woman in her 70s in good health.

This sequence joins TRBV5-1 and TRBJ2-7; D may match TRBD1 or TRBD2 (5 bases each). Trimming stripped 4 bases from V and 4 bases from J, with 18 bases between. CDR3 size: 15 residues. Germline CDR1 and CDR2: SGHRS and YFSETQ. CDR3: CASSTDPGREYEQYF. The CDR3 region has the DNA TGCGCCAGCAGCACCGACCCGGGACGGGAATACGAGCAGTACTTC.

There are a few counts of this clonotype. V and J are TRBV9 and TRBJ1-4; perhaps TRBD1 as D (6 bases). The CDR3 has 15 amino acids. The V end was cut by 4 bases, the J end by 5 bases, with 15 bases between. Germline lookup yields CDR1 SGDLS and CDR2 YYNGEE. The CDR3 bases are TGTGCCAGCAGCAGGGGGGAACAGATCAATGAAAAACTGTTTTTT. Residues: CASSRGEQINEKLFF.

The chain links TRBV5-1 to TRBJ2-5, with D unresolved. The CDR3 runs 14 residues. V lost 0 bases, J lost 2 bases, and 8 bases lay in between. Germline V gives CDR1 SGHRS, CDR2 YFSETQ. The CDR3 is CASSLAPGQETQYF. CDR3 DNA sequence: TGCGCCAGCAGCTTGGCCCCAGGACAAGAGACCCAGTACTTC.

This clonotype showed up just a few times. The CDR3 DNA follows: TGTGCCGCGAACGGGGGGCACTACGAGCAGTACTTC. It yields the protein CAANGGHYEQYF. The V call is TRBV28, the J call TRBJ2-5; tentatively, D is TRBD2 (7 bases). The J call may not be correct, given that the DNA end is closer to TRBJ2-7. Germline CDR1 MDHEN, CDR2 SYDVKM. The CDR3 is 12 residues long.

This clonotype showed up many times. The chain recombines TRBV5-1 with TRBJ2-7; TRBD2 matches 8 bases. Germline CDR1 and CDR2: SGHRS and YFSETQ. Germline trimming cut 3 bases from V and 7 bases from J; bases unmatched to any gene: 9. This CDR3 has 14 residues. The CDR3 nucleotides are TGCGCCAGCAGCTCAGAGCGGGAGAGTCGGGAGCAGTACTTC. Protein sequence: CASSSERESREQYF.

As regards this clonotype: Without the conserved terminal phenylalanine or tryptophan, this CDR3 likely stems from a read error. It is unclear where the CDR3 begins or ends on the DNA, so no DNA is shown, and the CDR3 is as TCRdb lists it. The chain carries TRBV5-1 and TRBJ2-7. CDR1 SGHRS and CDR2 YFSETQ come from the germline V gene. The CDR3 length equals 10 residues, ends included. CDR3 region: CASSSIHLGS.

The chain recombines TRBV12-3 or TRBV12-4 with TRBJ1-4, with 7 bases aligning to TRBD1. The CDR3 spans 13 residues. Trimming removed 5 bases from V and 8 bases from J; junction bases left unmatched: 5. The CDR3: CASSRQGREKLFF. The CDR3 nucleotides are TGTGCCAGCAGTCGACAGGGAAGGGAAAAACTGTTTTTT.

This clonotype has a handful of counts. The V gene is TRBV29-1, the J gene TRBJ2-7; TRBD1 might be the D (5 bases). This CDR3 is 13 amino acids long. Germline CDR1 and CDR2: SQVTM and ANQGSEA. The V and J ends lost 4 bases and 1 base respectively, with 11 bases between them. CDR3 protein: CSVGQSWSYEQYF. CDR3 coding DNA: TGCAGCGTTGGACAGAGCTGGTCCTACGAGCAGTACTTC.